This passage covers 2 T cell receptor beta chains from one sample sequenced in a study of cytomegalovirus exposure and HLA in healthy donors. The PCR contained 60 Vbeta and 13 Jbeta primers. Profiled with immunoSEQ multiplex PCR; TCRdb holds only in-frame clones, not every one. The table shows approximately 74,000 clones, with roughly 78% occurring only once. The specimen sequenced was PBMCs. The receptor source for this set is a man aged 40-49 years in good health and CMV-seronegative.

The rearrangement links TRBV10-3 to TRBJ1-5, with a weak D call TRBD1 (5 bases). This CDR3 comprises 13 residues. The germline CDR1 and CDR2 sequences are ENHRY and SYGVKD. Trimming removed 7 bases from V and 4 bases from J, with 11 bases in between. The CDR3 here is CAINSGGNQPQHF. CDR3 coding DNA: TGTGCCATCAACTCCGGGGGTAATCAGCCCCAGCATTTT.

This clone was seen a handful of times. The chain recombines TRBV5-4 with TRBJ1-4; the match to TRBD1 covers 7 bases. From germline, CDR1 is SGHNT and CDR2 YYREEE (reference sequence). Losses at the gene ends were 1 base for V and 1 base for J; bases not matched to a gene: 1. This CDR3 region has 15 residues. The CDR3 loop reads CASSLTGETNEKLFF. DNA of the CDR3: TGTGCCAGCAGCTTGACAGGGGAAACTAATGAAAAACTGTTTTTT.